Shown below are 17 T cell receptor beta chains from a single sample sequenced in a study of cytomegalovirus exposure and HLA in healthy donors. Sequencing used immunoSEQ multiplex PCR; TCRdb keeps in-frame clones, though not all of them. The sample carries hundreds of thousands of clones, roughly 85% recorded once. The source material was PBMCs. These receptor sequences come from a woman in her late teens or twenties in good health and CMV-seronegative.

The rearrangement links TRBV5-4 to TRBJ2-1; 8 positions agree with TRBD1. The CDR3 has 13 residues. V lost 4 bases and J lost 7; bases outside the gene matches: 4. Germline CDR1 SGHNT, CDR2 YYREEE (reference sequence). CDR3 DNA: TGTGCCAGCAGCGCCGGACAGGGAAATGAGCAGTTCTTC. This codes for CASSAGQGNEQFF.

V gene TRBV14 combines with J gene TRBJ2-1, with 12 nucleotides matching TRBD2. Trimming cost V 4 bases and J 9 bases; bases outside gene matches: 7. The length of the CDR3 is 15 residues. Germline V gene data show CDR1 as SGHDN and CDR2 as FVKESK. The CDR3, as DNA: TGTGCCAGCAGCCGACGGACTAGCGGGAATAGTGAGCAGTTCTTC. Residues: CASSRRTSGNSEQFF. The full variable domain, with the rest looked up from reference TRBV14 and TRBJ2-1, is EAGVTQFPSHSVIEKGQTVTLRCDPISGHDNLYWYRRVMGKEIKFLLHFVKESKQDESGMPNNRFLAERTGGTYSTLKVQPAELEDSGVYFCASSRRTSGNSEQFFGPGTRLTVL.

The chain couples TRBV6-5 to TRBJ2-1, with a weak D call TRBD1 (6 bases). Trimming shortened V by 8 bases and J by 5 bases, and 10 bases separated the two germline ends. CDR1 MNHEY and CDR2 SVGAGI come from the germline V gene. The CDR3 is 12 amino acids. The chain's CDR3 is CASRTVHNEQFF. In DNA form, the CDR3 reads TGTGCCAGCCGGACAGTCCACAATGAGCAGTTCTTC.

V gene TRBV30 combines with J gene TRBJ1-4; no clear D. V lost 2 bases, J lost 1 base, and 5 bases lay in between. The length of the CDR3 is 13 residues. CDR1 and CDR2 from the germline V gene are GTSNPN and SVGIG (reference sequence). The CDR3 DNA is TGTGCCTGGAGTCCCGGAACTAATGAAAAACTGTTTTTT. Translation gives CAWSPGTNEKLFF. Based on the CDR3 plus reference TRBV30 and TRBJ1-4, the full variable domain is SQTIHQWPATLVQPVGSPLSLECTVEGTSNPNLYWYRQAAGRGLQLLFYSVGIGQISSEVPQNLSASRPQDRQFILSSKKLLLSDSGFYLCAWSPGTNEKLFFGSGTQLSVL.

V is TRBV5-4 and J is TRBJ1-4; 9 nucleotides match TRBD1. This CDR3 region has 16 residues. Germline-derived CDR1 and CDR2 are SGHNT and YYREEE (reference sequence). The V gene end was trimmed by 4 bases and the J gene end by 5 bases; junction bases not matched to a gene: 9. CDR3 sequence: CASSEIRTGDNEKLFF. As DNA, the CDR3 is TGTGCCAGCAGCGAGATAAGGACAGGGGACAATGAAAAACTGTTTTTT.

The chain recombines TRBV5-1 with TRBJ2-2, with D perhaps TRBD1 (6 bases). The V gene lost 6 bases and the J gene lost 0 bases, with 15 bases spanning the gap. This CDR3 region has 16 residues. From germline, CDR1 is SGHRS and CDR2 YFSETQ. The CDR3, as DNA: TGCGCCAGCACCATTGGGGGCGTATCGAACACCGGGGAGCTGTTTTTT. It translates to CASTIGGVSNTGELFF.

This sequence joins TRBV18 and TRBJ2-6; possibly TRBD1 or TRBD2 for D (6 bases each). V was cut by 4 bases and J by 2 bases, with 9 bases left in between. The CDR3 extends over 15 amino acids. CDR1 KGHSH and CDR2 LQKENI come from the germline V gene. This CDR3 is CASSLGGTGANVLTF. The CDR3, as DNA: TGTGCCAGCTCACTAGGGGGGACTGGGGCCAACGTCCTGACTTTC.

The chain recombines TRBV9 with TRBJ2-1; D may be TRBD1 or TRBD2 (6 bases each). Germline CDR1 and CDR2: SGDLS and YYNGEE. The length of the CDR3 is 16 residues. Deletions cut 3 bases from V and 5 bases from J, with 18 bases between. In DNA form, the CDR3 reads TGTGCCAGCAGCGCGCACCCCGGGGGCGGGAACAATGAGCAGTTCTTC. As protein: CASSAHPGGGNNEQFF.

This chain links TRBV6-6 with TRBJ2-1, with 8 bases aligning to TRBD2. This CDR3 region has 16 residues. Germline CDR1 reads MNHNY; CDR2 reads SVGAGI (reference sequence). V was pared by 5 bases and J by 0 bases, with 6 bases of the junction left unmatched. DNA for the CDR3: TGTGCCAGCAGTCCAATTAGCGGGGACTCCTACAATGAGCAGTTCTTC. Translated, it gives CASSPISGDSYNEQFF.

The chain employs TRBV19 and TRBJ2-1; TRBD2 matches at 8 bases. The CDR3 length is 14 residues. CDR1 and CDR2 from the germline V gene are LNHDA and SQIVND (reference sequence). The V segment lost 7 bases and the J segment 3 bases; nucleotides outside the gene matches: 5. The CDR3 is CASKERGIYNEQFF. The CDR3 nucleotides read TGTGCCAGTAAGGAGCGGGGGATCTACAATGAGCAGTTCTTC.

This clone was recorded a few times. The chain joins TRBV5-4 to TRBJ1-1; tentatively, D is TRBD1 (6 bases). CDR1 is SGHNT and CDR2 is YYREEE in the germline V gene (reference sequence). The CDR3 has 12 residues. Trimming took 4 bases from V and 6 from J, leaving 10 bases between them. For the CDR3, the DNA is TGTGCCAGCAGCGTACAGGGTCCTGAAGCTTTCTTT. Translated, it gives CASSVQGPEAFF.

The chain uses TRBV19 and TRBJ2-3; 9 nucleotides align to TRBD1. Germline CDR1 is LNHDA and CDR2 is SQIVND (reference sequence). The junction had 9 bases not matched to a gene; V was cut back by 8 bases and J by 6 bases. The CDR3 has 14 amino acids. The CDR3 sequence is CASGTGQGRDTQYF. DNA for the CDR3: TGTGCCAGTGGAACGGGACAGGGCAGGGATACGCAGTATTTT.

CDR3 amino acids: CASSPGRSYGYTF. The CDR3 nucleotides are TGTGCCAGCAGCCCCGGGCGGAGCTATGGCTACACCTTC. The chain couples TRBV6-6 to TRBJ1-2; D is unresolved. Germline-derived CDR1 and CDR2 are MNHNY and SVGAGI (reference sequence). The CDR3 is 13 residues long. Between the trimmed V and J ends, which lost 6 bases and 4 bases, there was a span of 12 bases.

In its sample, this clone was seen once. V usage is TRBV5-6 and J usage is TRBJ2-3; TRBD2 matches 13 bases. V lost 0 bases, J lost 0 bases, and 7 bases stayed unmatched. Germline loops: CDR1 SGHDT, CDR2 YYEEEE. The CDR3 loop spans 19 amino acids. As DNA, the CDR3 is TGTGCCAGCAGCTTGGGACTAGCGGGGGGATGGGCAAGCACAGATACGCAGTATTTT. It codes for CASSLGLAGGWASTDTQYF. The full variable domain, in which reference TRBV5-6 and TRBJ2-3 provide the parts outside the CDR3, is DAGVTQSPTHLIKTRGQQVTLRCSPKSGHDTVSWYQQALGQGPQFIFQYYEEEERQRGNFPDRFSGHQFPNYSSELNVNALLLGDSALYLCASSLGLAGGWASTDTQYFGPGTRLTVL.

This chain uses TRBV5-1 with TRBJ1-4; no clear D gene. Germline CDR1 reads SGHRS; CDR2 reads YFSETQ. This CDR3 contains 15 residues. V was trimmed by 0 bases and J by 2 bases, leaving 8 bases between them. The CDR3 loop reads CASSLGRFTNEKLFF. Here the CDR3 DNA reads TGCGCCAGCAGCTTGGGGAGATTTACTAATGAAAAACTGTTTTTT. The full variable domain, in which reference TRBV5-1 and TRBJ1-4 provide the parts outside the CDR3, is KAGVTQTPRYLIKTRGQQVTLSCSPISGHRSVSWYQQTPGQGLQFLFEYFSETQRNKGNFPGRFSGRQFSNSRSEMNVSTLELGDSALYLCASSLGRFTNEKLFFGSGTQLSVL.

This sequence joins TRBV5-1 and TRBJ1-1, with a weak D call TRBD1 (5 bases). Trimming stripped 4 bases from V and 8 bases from J, with 15 bases between. CDR3 size: 13 residues. The germline CDR1 and CDR2 sequences are SGHRS and YFSETQ. This CDR3 is CASSVDPTVEAFF. CDR3 nucleotide sequence: TGCGCCAGCAGCGTAGACCCGACAGTCGAAGCTTTCTTT. The complete variable domain, with remaining parts taken from reference TRBV5-1 and TRBJ1-1, reads KAGVTQTPRYLIKTRGQQVTLSCSPISGHRSVSWYQQTPGQGLQFLFEYFSETQRNKGNFPGRFSGRQFSNSRSEMNVSTLELGDSALYLCASSVDPTVEAFFGQGTRLTVV.

The V and J genes are TRBV6-5 and TRBJ1-1, with D perhaps matching TRBD1 (5 bases). This CDR3 contains 14 residues. V was cut by 2 bases and J by 1 base, with 8 bases left in between. Germline CDR1 MNHEY, CDR2 SVGAGI. The CDR3 protein is CASSYTGGNTEAFF. The CDR3 DNA sequence: TGTGCCAGCAGTTACACGGGGGGGAACACTGAAGCTTTCTTT.